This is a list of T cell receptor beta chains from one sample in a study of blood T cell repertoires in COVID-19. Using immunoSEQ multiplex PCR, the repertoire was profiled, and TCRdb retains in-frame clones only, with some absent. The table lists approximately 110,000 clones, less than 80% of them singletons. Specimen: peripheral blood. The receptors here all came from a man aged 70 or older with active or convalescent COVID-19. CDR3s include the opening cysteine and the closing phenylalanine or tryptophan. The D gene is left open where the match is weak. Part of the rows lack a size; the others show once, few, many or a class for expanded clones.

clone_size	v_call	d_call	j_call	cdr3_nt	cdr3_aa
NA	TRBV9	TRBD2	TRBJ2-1	TGTGCCAGCAGCGCTATTTGGGCTAGCGGGAACAATGAGCAGTTCTTC	CASSAIWASGNNEQFF
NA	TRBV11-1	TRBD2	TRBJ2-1	TGTGCCAGCAGCTTAACCGGGACTAGCTCCTACAATGAGCAGTTCTTC	CASSLTGTSSYNEQFF
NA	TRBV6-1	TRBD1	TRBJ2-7	TGTGCCAGCGTCCGACAGGGTCACTACGAGCAGTACTTC	CASVRQGHYEQYF
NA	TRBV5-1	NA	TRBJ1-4	TGCGCCAGCAGCTGGGGGCTGAGTCCTGCAACTAATGAAAAACTGTTTTTT	CASSWGLSPATNEKLFF
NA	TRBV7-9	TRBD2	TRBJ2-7	TGTGCCAGCAGTAAACTAGCGGGAGGAACTCACTCCTACGAGCAGTACTTC	CASSKLAGGTHSYEQYF
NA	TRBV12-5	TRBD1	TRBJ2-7	TGTGCTAGTGGTTTCACCGGACAGGGGATCCACGAGCAGTACTTC	CASGFTGQGIHEQYF
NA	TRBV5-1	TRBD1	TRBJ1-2	TGCGCCAGCAGCCTACCGGGACAGATCTATGGCTACACCTTC	CASSLPGQIYGYTF
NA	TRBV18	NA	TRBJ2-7	TGTGCCAGCTCACCACCGGCGCAGGGGGGCGAGCAGTACTTC	CASSPPAQGGEQYF
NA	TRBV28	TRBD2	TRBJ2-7	TGTGCCAGCAGTCCGGGACTAGCGGACTACGAGCAGTACTTC	CASSPGLADYEQYF
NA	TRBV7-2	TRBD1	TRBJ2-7	TGTGCCAGCAGCTTCCAGGGACAGGGGTTATACGAGCAGTACTTC	CASSFQGQGLYEQYF
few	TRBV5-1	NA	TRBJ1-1	TGCGCCAGCAGTAACGACGGAGGGAACACTGAAGCTTTCTTT	CASSNDGGNTEAFF
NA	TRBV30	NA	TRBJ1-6	TGTGCCTGGAGTGTAGGACGGCGGGAAGTACCCCTCCACTTT	CAWSVGRREVPLHF
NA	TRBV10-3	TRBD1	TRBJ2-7	TGTGCCATCAGTTTCGGACAGGGGTTCCACGAGCAGTACTTC	CAISFGQGFHEQYF
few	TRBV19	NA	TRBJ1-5	TGTGCCAGTAGTATTCAAAGCCTTAGCAATCAGCCCCAGCATTTT	CASSIQSLSNQPQHF
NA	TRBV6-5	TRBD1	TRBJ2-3	TGTGCCAGCAGTTACTCGAGACAGGGAGCGGATACGCAGTATTTT	CASSYSRQGADTQYF
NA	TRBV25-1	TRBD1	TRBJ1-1	TGTGCCAGCAGTGACCCCGCAGGGGGTAACACTGAAGCTTTCTTT	CASSDPAGGNTEAFF
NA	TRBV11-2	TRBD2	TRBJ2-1	TGTGCCAGCAGCTTTCTGGGACTAGCGTTCTTC	CASSFLGLAFF
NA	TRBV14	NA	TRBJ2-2	TGTGCCAGCAGCCAGACACGGAACACCGGGGAGCTGTTTTTT	CASSQTRNTGELFF
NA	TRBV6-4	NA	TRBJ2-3	TGTGCCAGCAGTGATTATCGTACCCGTCCTACAGTTAGCACAGATACGCAGTATTTT	CASSDYRTRPTVSTDTQYF
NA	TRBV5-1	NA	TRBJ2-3	TGCGCCAGCAGCCGGAGTAGCGGAACTAGCACAGATACGCAGTATTTT	CASSRSSGTSTDTQYF
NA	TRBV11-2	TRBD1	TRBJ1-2	TGTGCCAGCAGCTTAGTAGGCCCACAGGGGAACTATGGCTACACCTTC	CASSLVGPQGNYGYTF
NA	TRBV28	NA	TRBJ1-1	TGTGCCAGCAGTTTATTAGGGGCCGAGAACACTGAAGCTTTCTTT	CASSLLGAENTEAFF
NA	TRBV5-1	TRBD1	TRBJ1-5	TGCGCCAGCAGCTTGGGACCAGGGGGGCGGAATCAGCCCCAGCATTTT	CASSLGPGGRNQPQHF
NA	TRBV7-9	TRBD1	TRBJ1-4	TGTGCCAGCAGCTTAGACAGGGGTGGGGAAAAACTGTTTTTT	CASSLDRGGEKLFF
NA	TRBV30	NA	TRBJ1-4	TGTGCCTGGAGTGCTACGAGTGCACTGTTTTTT	CAWSATSALFF
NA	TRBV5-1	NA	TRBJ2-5	TGCGCCAGCAGCTTGGGACTGCAAGAGACCCAGTACTTC	CASSLGLQETQYF
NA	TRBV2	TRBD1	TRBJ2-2	TGTGCCAGCAGTGGCCCCGGAAGGGGGCACACCGGGGAGCTGTTTTTT	CASSGPGRGHTGELFF